This T cell receptor (beta chain) is drawn from a study of cytomegalovirus exposure and HLA in healthy donors. General study points: Within the data, a cluster of highly shared sequence variants was likely a sequencing artifact. The study designated over 150 TCR beta chains cytomegalovirus-associated. V- and J-gene trimming in TCR beta was tied to a missense DCLRE1C variant by an analysis performed later.

A note on this clone: The antigen remains undetermined.

The V gene's germline CDR1 is SGHTA and CDR2 FQGTGA. V lost 5 bases to trimming and J lost 9 bases; unmatched junction nucleotides: 13. The CDR3 extends over 16 amino acids. This PCR relied on a set of 60 Vbeta primers and 13 Jbeta primers. The data were produced by immunoSEQ multiplex PCR, yet TCRdb's version contains in-frame clones alone and is incomplete. The table shows about 190,000 clones, with about three quarters occurring only once. Donors were ostensibly healthy at sampling, although undocumented immune exposures were probable. Sequencing was performed on PBMCs. V and J are TRBV7-3 and TRBJ2-1; 10 bases agree with TRBD2. The source of this sequence is a woman aged 25 to 39 in good health and CMV-seropositive. CDR3 sequence: CASSKGLAARDREQFF. CDR3 nucleotide sequence: TGTGCCAGCAGCAAAGGACTAGCGGCCAGGGATCGTGAGCAGTTCTTC.